The subject of this entry is one T cell receptor beta chain. Study processing details: Reference gene primer amplification yielded estimated nucleated cell counts. Clones were read by immunoSEQ multiplex PCR, and TCRdb kept only the in-frame ones, dropping some. V, J and clone size were drawn from that table, and D and trimming were deduced from the DNA. Of about 42,000 clones in the sample, about nine tenths were seen once. These data come from a study of blood T cell repertoires in COVID-19. Study at large: PBMCs, B-cell-depleted T cells, or T cells were the source of the cDNA or gDNA that made up the material.

This CDR3 is built from 13 residues. Germline values: CDR1 SEHNR, CDR2 FQNEAQ (reference sequence). Trimming removed 5 bases at V and 5 bases at J, with 12 bases between. Material for sequencing was peripheral blood. This sequence originates from a human donor in a cohort sampled during active COVID-19. This chain uses TRBV7-9 with TRBJ1-2; D is unclear. CDR3 nucleotide sequence: TGTGCCAGCAGCCCCGGGAGGGAATATGGCTACACCTTC. Protein product: CASSPGREYGYTF.